These 21 T cell receptor beta chains share one sample of origin, sequenced in a study of CD8+ T cells in alopecia areata. RNA extraction and reverse transcription yielded cDNA as sequencing template. Sequenced by immunoSEQ multiplex PCR; TCRdb stores in-frame clones only, minus some. In the table there are 150,000 or so clones, around 54% of which are singletons. Sequenced input: CD4+ T cells sorted from blood. The receptors come from a human donor in good health.

V gene TRBV4-1 combines with J gene TRBJ2-7; possibly TRBD1 or TRBD2 for D (5 bases each). With 3 bases removed from V and 8 bases from J, the gap between germline ends came to 17 bases. Germline V CDR1 and CDR2: MGHRA, YSYEKL. The CDR3 totals 14 residues. The CDR3, as DNA: TGCGCCAGCAGCCACCCCCCCCGGGGCACTCAGCAGTACTTC. It encodes CASSHPPRGTQQYF.

The V call is TRBV29-1, the J call TRBJ2-7, with D possibly matching TRBD1 (7 bases). The germline V and J ends were trimmed by 5 bases and 0 bases, with 14 bases remaining between them. Germline CDR1 is SQVTM and CDR2 is ANQGSEA. This CDR3 is built from 14 residues. The CDR3 coding sequence is TGCAGCGTTTCACGCGGGACAGTCTCCTACGAGCAGTACTTC. It translates to CSVSRGTVSYEQYF.

This clone turned up a few times. The chain couples TRBV29-1 to TRBJ1-2; TRBD1 matches 10 bases. Germline assignment: CDR1 SQVTM and CDR2 ANQGSEA. This CDR3 has 12 amino acids. Trimming at V came to 6 bases and at J to 7 bases, leaving 5 bases not matched to a gene. CDR3 sequence (DNA): TGCAGCGTCGACAGGGGGCGGGTTGGCTACACCTTC. This encodes CSVDRGRVGYTF.

The chain carries TRBV18 and TRBJ2-2; the D gene could be TRBD1 or TRBD2 (5 bases each). CDR1 KGHSH and CDR2 LQKENI come from the germline V gene. Deletions cut 7 bases from V and 1 base from J, with 19 bases between. The CDR3 runs to 17 residues. CDR3 amino acids: CASYGTAAPMNTGELFF. The CDR3 DNA follows: TGTGCCAGCTACGGGACGGCTGCGCCGATGAACACCGGGGAGCTGTTTTTT.

This clone was observed a few times. The V call is TRBV29-1, the J call TRBJ2-7; D possibly corresponds to TRBD1 (6 bases). There are 14 residues in the CDR3. V shed 6 bases and J shed 5 bases, with 20 bases lying between them. Germline-derived CDR1 and CDR2 are SQVTM and ANQGSEA. This chain's CDR3 is CSVSKQGRSNEQYF. The CDR3 DNA reads as TGCAGCGTATCCAAACAGGGCAGGAGTAACGAGCAGTACTTC.

The CDR3 spells CASSRALNHRGERETQYF. The CDR3 region has the DNA TGTGCCAGCAGCCGTGCGTTGAACCACAGGGGGGAGAGGGAGACCCAGTACTTC. The J gene is TRBJ2-5, the V gene TRBV7-9; 8 positions match TRBD1. The V gene's germline CDR1 is SEHNR and CDR2 FQNEAQ (reference sequence). J lost 5 bases, V lost 5 bases, and 19 bases had no gene match. The CDR3 covers 18 residues.

This clone was observed a few times. This rearrangement joins TRBV29-1 to TRBJ2-5; TRBD1 might be the D (7 bases). CDR3 length: 11 amino acids. V lost 7 bases and J lost 4, with 10 bases in between. The germline gives CDR1 SQVTM, CDR2 ANQGSEA. The CDR3 sequence is CSGRDRETQYF. The DNA for the CDR3 is TGCAGCGGGCGGGACAGAGAGACCCAGTACTTC.

The chain joins TRBV18 to TRBJ2-7; D remains ambiguous. V shed 2 bases and J shed 5 bases, with 13 bases lying between them. The germline CDR1 and CDR2 sequences are KGHSH and LQKENI. This CDR3 is 14 amino acids long. As DNA, the CDR3 is TGTGCCAGCTCACCAAGCCCTATCCCCAACGAGCAGTACTTC. Translated, it gives CASSPSPIPNEQYF.

V and J are TRBV7-9 and TRBJ2-3, with TRBD2 matching 7 bases. The CDR3 contains 17 residues. Germline V gene sequence: CDR1 SEHNR, CDR2 FQNEAQ (reference sequence). V dropped 5 bases and J dropped 4; count of bases not matched to a gene: 15. The CDR3 reads CASSRRRVLAQADTQYF. CDR3 bases: TGTGCCAGCAGCCGCCGCCGTGTACTAGCGCAGGCAGATACGCAGTATTTT.

This clone was seen more than once but under ten times. The CDR3 DNA follows: TGTGCCAGCAGCCCCGGAAACACCATATATTTT. It is translated as CASSPGNTIYF. J is TRBJ1-3 and V is TRBV7-9; D unresolved. CDR1 SEHNR and CDR2 FQNEAQ come from the germline V gene (reference sequence). This CDR3 is built from 11 residues. V lost 5 bases, J lost 4 bases, and 3 bases lay in between.

The table lists this clone with a few counts. V usage is TRBV27 and J usage is TRBJ2-2; weak D call: TRBD2 (5 bases). The germline gives CDR1 MNHEY, CDR2 SMNVEV (reference sequence). This CDR3 is 14 amino acids long. Trimming took off 3 bases at V and 4 bases at J, with 9 bases between the two ends. The CDR3 loop reads CASSFEGITGELFF. The CDR3 DNA sequence: TGTGCCAGCAGTTTTGAGGGCATCACCGGGGAGCTGTTTTTT.

CDR3 nucleotide sequence: TGCAGCGCTGCGACTAGCGGGAGCACAGATACGCAGTATTTT. This gives the protein CSAATSGSTDTQYF. This chain uses TRBV29-1 with TRBJ2-3, with 10 bases fitting TRBD2. Germline V lookup: CDR1 SQVTM, CDR2 ANQGSEA. Germline trimming cut 7 bases from V and 0 bases from J; bases unmatched to any gene: 4. This CDR3 is 14 amino acids long.

The gene calls are TRBV18 and TRBJ2-2, with D tentatively TRBD1 (6 bases). CDR3 size: 17 residues. Trimming stripped 3 bases from V and 1 base from J, with 15 bases between. Germline V gene lookup returns CDR1 KGHSH and CDR2 LQKENI. The DNA for the CDR3 is TGTGCCAGCTCACCCCGGCAGTTGACAGGGAACACCGGGGAGCTGTTTTTT. As protein: CASSPRQLTGNTGELFF.

The chain couples TRBV10-3 to TRBJ2-7, with 10 bases lining up with TRBD2. CDR1 and CDR2 from the germline V gene are ENHRY and SYGVKD. Trimming removed 5 bases from V and 6 bases from J; junction bases left unmatched: 7. CDR3 size: 14 residues. The CDR3 DNA reads TGTGCCATCAGTCGGTCTAGCGGGAGTCTCGAGCAGTACTTC. Translating gives CAISRSSGSLEQYF.

The genes are TRBV5-4 and TRBJ2-5, with a tentative D call TRBD2 (5 bases). The germline V gene has CDR1 SGHNT and CDR2 YYREEE (reference sequence). V lost 1 base and J 4 bases, leaving 14 bases between the germline ends. This CDR3 region has 15 residues. CDR3 residues: CASSLFQEAGETQYF. CDR3 bases: TGTGCCAGCAGCTTGTTCCAAGAGGCGGGAGAGACCCAGTACTTC. Variable domain in full (rest from reference TRBV5-4 and TRBJ2-5): ETGVTQSPTHLIKTRGQQVTLRCSSQSGHNTVSWYQQALGQGPQFIFQYYREEENGRGNFPPRFSGLQFPNYSSELNVNALELDDSALYLCASSLFQEAGETQYFGPGTRLLVL.

This clone was seen a few times. The V gene is TRBV15, the J gene TRBJ2-1; D gene uncertain. Deletions cut 6 bases from V and 8 bases from J, with 20 bases between. The CDR3 consists of 15 residues. Germline assignment: CDR1 LNHNV and CDR2 YYDKDF (reference sequence). In nucleotides, the CDR3 is TGTGCCACCAGTATGTGGAGCGTGTATGGGGATGAGCAGTTCTTC. This gives the protein CATSMWSVYGDEQFF.

V and J are TRBV5-4 and TRBJ2-1; 7 positions match TRBD2. V was clipped by 5 bases and J by 7 bases; unmatched bases: 9. Germline V gene data show CDR1 as SGHNT and CDR2 as YYREEE (reference sequence). The CDR3 totals 14 residues. CDR3 region: CASSSGLDENEQFF. The DNA for the CDR3 is TGTGCCAGCAGTTCCGGACTAGATGAGAATGAGCAGTTCTTC.

V and J are TRBV11-3 and TRBJ2-1; weak D call: TRBD2 (5 bases). The germline V and J ends were trimmed by 5 bases and 8 bases, with 13 bases remaining between them. Germline loops: CDR1 SGHNT, CDR2 YENEEA. The CDR3 spans 13 residues. CDR3 amino acids: CASSQRQKDEQFF. CDR3 in DNA: TGTGCCAGCAGCCAGCGGCAGAAGGATGAGCAGTTCTTC.

The chain couples TRBV29-1 to TRBJ2-7; D is possibly TRBD1 (6 bases). The CDR3 is 14 amino acids. Germline CDR1 SQVTM, CDR2 ANQGSEA. V was clipped by 6 bases and J by 1 base, with 16 bases between them. The CDR3 loop is CSVTLQGKSYEQYF. CDR3 DNA sequence: TGCAGCGTGACCTTACAGGGAAAGTCCTACGAGCAGTACTTC.

The V call is TRBV29-1, the J call TRBJ2-7; possibly TRBD1 for D (6 bases). The CDR3 spans 12 residues. Per germline, CDR1 SQVTM and CDR2 ANQGSEA. V gave up 6 bases and J gave up 2 bases, with 11 bases separating them. The CDR3 bases are TGCAGCGTGGGACACACTACCTACGAGCAGTACTTC. This translates into CSVGHTTYEQYF.

The chain recombines TRBV30 with TRBJ1-1, with unresolved D. V lost 4 bases, J lost 7 bases, and 10 bases lay in between. The CDR3 runs to 11 residues. CDR1 is GTSNPN, CDR2 SVGIG, per germline (reference sequence). CDR3: CAWNSGFEAFF. CDR3 nucleotides: TGTGCCTGGAACAGCGGCTTTGAAGCTTTCTTT.